This T cell receptor (beta chain) comes out of a study of regulatory T cells in long-lasting Graves disease. Broader study findings: The study found lower TCR diversity in persistent Graves' patients than in newly diagnosed ones.

This clonotype came up many times. What it binds is unknown. CDR3 regions were amplified by Arm-PCR using iRepertoire HTBI primers to build TCR beta libraries. One entry per CDR3 protein results from TCRdb running MiXCR on the multiplex PCR reads. The sample holds approximately 480,000 distinct CDR3 sequences, roughly 16% seen once. The length of the CDR3 is 15 residues. With 4 bases clipped from V and 2 bases from J, the junction kept 4 bases outside the gene matches. The germline CDR1 and CDR2 sequences are MNHNS and SASEGT. Specified time point: newly diagnosed GD, antithyroid drugs for less than 3 months. Isolated PBMC RNA provided the starting material for the TCR library. These sequences were also reported in another study, on T cells in Graves' hyperthyroidism and ophthalmopathy. From that paper: During a first-round RT-PCR of the TCR CDR3, the HTBI primer set was used.

Sequencing used peripheral blood mononuclear cells (PBMCs), obtained at new diagnosis, from a patient treated with antithyroid drugs. V is TRBV6-1 and J is TRBJ1-5, with 8 bases identical to TRBD1. This sequence was found in a man in his forties or fifties with Graves disease. The CDR3 nucleotides are TGTGCCAGCAGTGTAACAGGGGGAGGCAATCAGCCCCAGCATTTT. Translation gives CASSVTGGGNQPQHF.